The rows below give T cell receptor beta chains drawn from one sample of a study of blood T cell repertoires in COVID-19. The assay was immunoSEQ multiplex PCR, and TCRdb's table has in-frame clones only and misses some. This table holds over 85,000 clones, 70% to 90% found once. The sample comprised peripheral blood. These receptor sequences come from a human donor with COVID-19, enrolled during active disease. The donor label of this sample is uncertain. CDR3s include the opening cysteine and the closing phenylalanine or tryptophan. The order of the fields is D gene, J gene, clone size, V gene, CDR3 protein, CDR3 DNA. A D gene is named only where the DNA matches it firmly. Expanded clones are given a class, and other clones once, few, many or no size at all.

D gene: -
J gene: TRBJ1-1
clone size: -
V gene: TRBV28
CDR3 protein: CASSLGASGTEAFF
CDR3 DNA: TGTGCCAGCAGTTTGGGGGCGTCTGGGACTGAAGCTTTCTTT

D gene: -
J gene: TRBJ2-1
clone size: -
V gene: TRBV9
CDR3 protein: CASSVLGGSGSEQFF
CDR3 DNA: TGTGCCAGCAGTGTCCTGGGAGGCTCCGGCAGTGAGCAGTTCTTC

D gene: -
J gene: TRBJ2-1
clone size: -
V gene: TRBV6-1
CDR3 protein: CASSEFSSYNEQFF
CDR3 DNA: TGTGCCAGCAGTGAATTCTCCAGCTACAATGAGCAGTTCTTC

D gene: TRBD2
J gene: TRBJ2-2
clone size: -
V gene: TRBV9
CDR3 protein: CASSRGTSANTGELFF
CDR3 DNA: TGTGCCAGCAGCCGCGGAACTAGCGCGAACACCGGGGAGCTGTTTTTT

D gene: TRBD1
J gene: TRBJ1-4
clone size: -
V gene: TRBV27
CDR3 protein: CASRPTGQGLEKLFF
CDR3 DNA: TGTGCCAGCAGACCTACGGGACAGGGACTTGAAAAACTGTTTTTT

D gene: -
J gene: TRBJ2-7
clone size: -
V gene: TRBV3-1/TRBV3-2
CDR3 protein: CASSSSGDISYEQYF
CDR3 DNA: TGTGCCAGCAGCTCCTCCGGGGACATCTCCTACGAGCAGTACTTC

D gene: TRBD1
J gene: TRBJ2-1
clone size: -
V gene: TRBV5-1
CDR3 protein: CASSLVGTGNNEQFF
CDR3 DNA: TGCGCCAGCAGCTTGGTCGGGACAGGGAACAATGAGCAGTTCTTC

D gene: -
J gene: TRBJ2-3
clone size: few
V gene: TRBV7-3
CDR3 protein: CASSLTGGTDTQYF
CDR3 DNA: TGTGCCAGCAGCTTAACAGGGGGCACAGATACGCAGTATTTT

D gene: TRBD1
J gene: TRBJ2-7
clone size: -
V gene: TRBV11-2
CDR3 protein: CASSDPGTGSYEQYF
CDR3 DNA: TGTGCCAGCAGCGACCCCGGGACAGGTTCCTACGAGCAGTACTTC

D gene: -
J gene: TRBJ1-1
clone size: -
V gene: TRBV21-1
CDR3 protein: CASSKDTGFVNTEAFF
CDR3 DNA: TGTGCCAGCAGCAAAGATACGGGTTTCGTGAACACTGAAGCTTTCTTT

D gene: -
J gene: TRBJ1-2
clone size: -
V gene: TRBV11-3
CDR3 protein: CASSYLGQANYGYTF
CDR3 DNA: TGTGCCAGCAGCTACCTTGGGCAAGCTAACTATGGCTACACCTTC

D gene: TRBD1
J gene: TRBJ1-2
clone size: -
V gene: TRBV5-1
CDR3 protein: CASSPEIRGDYGYTF
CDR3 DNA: TGCGCCAGCAGCCCTGAGATCAGGGGGGACTATGGCTACACCTTC

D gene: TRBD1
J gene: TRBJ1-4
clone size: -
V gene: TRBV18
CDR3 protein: CASSPPGTGYEKLFF
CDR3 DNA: TGTGCCAGCTCACCACCCGGGACAGGGTATGAAAAACTGTTTTTT

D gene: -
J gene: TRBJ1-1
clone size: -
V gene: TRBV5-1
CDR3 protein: CASSLVGGRGTEAFF
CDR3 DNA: TGCGCCAGCAGCTTGGTTGGGGGCAGAGGGACTGAAGCTTTCTTT

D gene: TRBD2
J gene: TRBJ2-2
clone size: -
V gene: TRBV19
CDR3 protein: CASRSGAVTGELFF
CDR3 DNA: TGTGCCAGTAGAAGCGGGGCCGTCACCGGGGAGCTGTTTTTT

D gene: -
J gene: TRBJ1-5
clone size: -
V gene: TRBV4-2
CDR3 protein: CASSQSTVGSQPQHF
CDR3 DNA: TGTGCCAGCAGCCAGAGTACAGTCGGGAGTCAGCCCCAGCATTTT

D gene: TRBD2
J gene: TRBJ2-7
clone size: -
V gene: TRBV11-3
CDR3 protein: CASSPPAGEISEQYF
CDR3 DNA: TGTGCCAGCAGCCCCCCCGCGGGAGAAATCTCCGAGCAGTACTTC

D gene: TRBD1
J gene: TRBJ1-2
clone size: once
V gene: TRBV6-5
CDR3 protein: CASRDREKDYGYTF
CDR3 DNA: TGTGCCAGCCGGGACAGGGAAAAGGACTATGGCTACACCTTC

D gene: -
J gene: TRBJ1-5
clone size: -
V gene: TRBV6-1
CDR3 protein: CASSEFVSNQPQHF
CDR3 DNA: TGTGCCAGCAGTGAATTCGTAAGCAATCAGCCCCAGCATTTT

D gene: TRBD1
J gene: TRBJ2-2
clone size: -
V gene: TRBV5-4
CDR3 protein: CASSLDQGQGRAGELFF
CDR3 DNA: TGTGCCAGCAGCTTGGATCAAGGACAGGGGAGGGCCGGGGAGCTGTTTTTT

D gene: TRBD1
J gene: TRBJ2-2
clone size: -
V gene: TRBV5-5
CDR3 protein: CASSSQGMLQRGELFF
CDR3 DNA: TGTGCCAGCAGCTCACAGGGGATGCTCCAGCGCGGGGAGCTGTTTTTT

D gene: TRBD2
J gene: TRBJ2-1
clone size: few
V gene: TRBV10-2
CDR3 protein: CATRGLAGPHNEQFF
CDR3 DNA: TGCGCCACCCGTGGACTAGCGGGTCCCCACAATGAGCAGTTCTTC

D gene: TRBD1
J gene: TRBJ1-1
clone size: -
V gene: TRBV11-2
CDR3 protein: CASSRTGSYTEAFF
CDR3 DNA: TGTGCCAGCAGCAGGACAGGTTCATACACTGAAGCTTTCTTT

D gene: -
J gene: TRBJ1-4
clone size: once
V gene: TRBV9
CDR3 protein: CASSFTQGEKLFF
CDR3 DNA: TGTGCCAGCAGCTTCACTCAGGGGGAAAAACTGTTTTTT

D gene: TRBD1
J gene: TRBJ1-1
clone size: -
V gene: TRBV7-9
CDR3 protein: CASSLAGGRGVPREAFF
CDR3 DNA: TGTGCCAGCAGCTTAGCGGGCGGCAGGGGGGTCCCACGGGAAGCTTTCTTT

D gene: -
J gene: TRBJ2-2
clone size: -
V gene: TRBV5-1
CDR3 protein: CASSLASVQDAGELFF
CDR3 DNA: TGCGCCAGCAGCTTGGCGTCTGTACAGGATGCCGGGGAGCTGTTTTTT

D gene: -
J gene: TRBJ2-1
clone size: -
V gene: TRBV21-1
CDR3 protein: CASSSQGSYNEQFF
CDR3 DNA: TGTGCCAGCAGTTCACAGGGATCTTATAATGAGCAGTTCTTC

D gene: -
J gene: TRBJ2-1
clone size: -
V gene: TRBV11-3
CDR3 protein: CASSLGLASYNEQFF
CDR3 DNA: TGTGCCAGCAGCTTAGGGCTAGCGTCCTACAATGAGCAGTTCTTC

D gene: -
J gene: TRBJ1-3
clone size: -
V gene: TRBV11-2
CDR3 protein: CASSLKIKLAGNTIYF
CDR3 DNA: TGTGCCAGCAGCTTGAAGATCAAGCTTGCAGGAAACACCATATATTTT